This entry features one T cell receptor beta chain sequence. Its specificity is not known. A much larger clone lies a single base off, so this may be a read error. The record originates from a study of molecular identifiers for immune sequencing clone quantification. Study-level points and caveats: Over 97% of effector molecules, but under 1% in naive cells, were held by clones with more than 20 RNA copies. In cases of identical TCR molecules sharing a barcode, highly expanded clone sizes could be underestimated.

Libraries used 20,000 to 1,000,000 sorted naive CD8 T cells and 10%, 30% or 50% RNA input. The bulk TCR libraries were made with methods described before and with listed TCR primers. In TCRdb, the PCR reads were re-called with MiXCR into one record per CDR3 protein. The sample includes fewer than 350,000 distinct CDR3 sequences, over 20% of them seen just once. Sequencing was performed on naive CD8+ T cells from blood, with Jurkat cell RNA spiked in. As for subset: FACS-sorted CD8+CD4-CCR7+CD45RA+ naive T cells. The receptor was isolated from a human donor in good health. Some libraries in this study had Jurkat cell RNA spiked in.

CDR3 residues: CASSQERGSIAEAFF. DNA of the CDR3: TGCGCCAGCAGCCAAGAACGGGGATCGATTGCTGAAGCTTTCTTT. This chain uses TRBV4-1 with TRBJ1-1, with D unclear. The V end was cut by 0 bases, the J end by 6 bases, with 14 bases between. The CDR3 contains 15 residues. Looked up from germline, CDR1 is MGHRA and CDR2 is YSYEKL.